A single sample gave rise to the 8 T cell receptor beta chains below, sequenced in a study of technical replicates of blood from a few donors. Some clones are missing from TCRdb's copy, which holds only in-frame ones; the method was immunoSEQ multiplex PCR. The table shows about 73,000 clones, with more than 90% occurring only once. Specimen: PBMCs. These TCRs come from a human donor in good health. Some clones in this sample may be carry-over from other donors' samples.

This clone was seen only once. This chain joins TRBV4-1 and TRBJ1-5; D uncertain. The germline gives CDR1 MGHRA, CDR2 YSYEKL. The CDR3 sequence is 16 residues long. V lost 1 base to trimming and J lost 7 bases, with 17 bases between them. The CDR3 DNA follows: TGCGCCAGCAGCCAAGCCCCTTGTTGGGGAGGCCAGCCCCAGCATTTT. It encodes CASSQAPCWGGQPQHF.

The table lists this clone with a few counts. The V and J genes are TRBV6-4 and TRBJ2-3; a possible D gene is TRBD2 (6 bases). This CDR3 has 18 residues. The V and J ends lost 3 bases and 2 bases respectively, with 21 bases between them. The V gene's germline CDR1 is MRHNA and CDR2 SNTAGT. The CDR3 region is CASSERSTSLSSTDTQYF. DNA for the CDR3: TGTGCCAGCAGTGAGAGAAGTACTAGCCTTTCCTCCACAGATACGCAGTATTTT.

The V gene is TRBV30, the J gene TRBJ1-6, with unresolved D. V dropped 0 bases and J dropped 9 bases, with 15 bases sitting between them. Looked up from germline, CDR1 is GTSNPN and CDR2 is SVGIG (reference sequence). CDR3 length: 15 residues. The CDR3 region has the DNA TGTGCCTGGAGTGTACCTTTAGGAGGAATTTCACCCCTCCACTTT. Encoded protein: CAWSVPLGGISPLHF.

CDR3 protein: CASTPHRHNEQFF. CDR3 nucleotide sequence: TGTGCCAGCACCCCACATCGCCACAATGAGCAGTTCTTC. The chain has TRBV6-1 and TRBJ2-1, with D uncertain. Germline V gives CDR1 MNHNS, CDR2 SASEGT. The CDR3 length is 13 residues. V gave up 7 bases and J gave up 5 bases, with 12 bases separating them.

In DNA, the CDR3 is TGTGCCAGCAGCTTAGCGAGTTGGTACTATGGCTACACCTTC. It is translated as CASSLASWYYGYTF. The gene calls are TRBV7-9 and TRBJ1-2; D remains ambiguous. This CDR3 is 14 amino acids long. CDR1 is SEHNR and CDR2 is FQNEAQ in the germline V gene (reference sequence). V was shortened by 0 bases and J by 3 bases, with 8 bases between the two germline ends.

The chain recombines TRBV7-2 with TRBJ2-1, with D unresolved. The V and J ends lost 5 bases and 0 bases respectively, with 11 bases between them. This CDR3 is 15 amino acids long. The germline V gene encodes CDR1 SGHTA and CDR2 FQGNSA. As DNA, the CDR3 is TGTGCCAGCAGCGCTAGAGAGAGCTCCTACAATGAGCAGTTCTTC. Amino acid sequence: CASSARESSYNEQFF.

The chain uses TRBV15 and TRBJ2-1; TRBD1 matches 7 bases. The J segment lost 3 bases and the V segment lost 5 bases, leaving 4 bases of the junction unmatched. This CDR3 spans 14 amino acids. The germline V gene encodes CDR1 LNHNV and CDR2 YYDKDF (reference sequence). In DNA form, the CDR3 reads TGTGCCACCAGCGTCCGGGACAGCTACAATGAGCAGTTCTTC. Residues: CATSVRDSYNEQFF.

V usage is TRBV6-1 and J usage is TRBJ1-3; 7 bases map to TRBD1. This CDR3 has 15 amino acids. V trimming: 4 bases; J trimming: 1 base; junction bases outside the gene matches: 4. The V gene's germline CDR1 is MNHNS and CDR2 SASEGT. The CDR3 sequence: CASSVSTGSGNTIYF. The CDR3, as DNA: TGTGCCAGCAGTGTATCGACAGGGTCTGGAAACACCATATATTTT.